These 6 T cell receptor beta chains originate from one sample sequenced in a study of vaccination and CD4 T cells after COVID-19. Their specific antigens are unknown. Treatment given: approximately nine-day PBMC culture with coronavirus spike peptide pools or control peptides (ViraFEST assay). The Oncomine TCR Beta short-read assay generated sequence data from the DNA of cultured CD4+ T cells. One entry per CDR3 protein, called by TCRdb with MiXCR from the PCR reads. The sample lists around 19,000 distinct CDR3 sequences, roughly 40% seen once, with under 3% in the top ten. Sequencing was performed on CD4+ T cells from blood, cultured in vitro, taken after SARS-CoV-2 vaccination. The receptors come from a human donor who had recovered from COVID-19.

The DNA of the CDR3 is TGTGCCAGCAGTGACCGACAGGGGGCTCTTTACTATGGCTACACCTTC. This gives the protein CASSDRQGALYYGYTF. This chain links TRBV6-1 with TRBJ1-2; TRBD1 matches at 10 bases. Germline loops: CDR1 MNHNS, CDR2 SASEGT. This CDR3 contains 16 residues. The ends lost 3 bases at V and 3 bases at J; junction bases unmatched: 7.

The chain links TRBV10-3 to TRBJ2-3; 13 bases fit TRBD2. The CDR3 is made up of 16 amino acids. The ends lost 10 bases at V and 6 bases at J; junction bases unmatched: 13. CDR1 is ENHRY and CDR2 is SYGVKD in the germline V gene. The chain's CDR3 is CATTGTSGTVGDTQYF. The DNA of the CDR3 is TGTGCCACTACCGGGACTAGCGGGACGGTAGGGGATACGCAGTATTTT.

This sequence joins TRBV24-1 and TRBJ1-5; 9 bases align to TRBD1. The CDR3 is 14 residues long. V lost 9 bases, J lost 3 bases, and 5 bases stayed unmatched. Germline values: CDR1 KGHDR, CDR2 SFDVKD. The CDR3 bases are TGTGCCACCTCCGGGACAGGGTACAATCAGCCCCAGCATTTT. It codes for CATSGTGYNQPQHF.

This CDR3 reads CASSQDRGSSYNSPLHF. The CDR3, as DNA: TGCGCCAGCAGCCAAGATCGGGGCAGCTCCTATAATTCACCCCTCCACTTT. The V call is TRBV4-1, the J call TRBJ1-6; D possibly corresponds to TRBD1 (5 bases). The CDR3 covers 17 residues. V lost 0 bases and J lost 0, with 9 bases in between. CDR1 is MGHRA, CDR2 YSYEKL, per germline.

This chain links TRBV5-6 with TRBJ2-3; 12 bases fit TRBD1. CDR1 is SGHDT and CDR2 is YYEEEE in the germline V gene. J was trimmed by 5 bases and V by 6 bases; bases with no gene match: 4. The CDR3 is 14 residues long. CDR3 DNA sequence: TGTGCCAGCATCAGGGACAGGGGGCAAGATACGCAGTATTTT. Translation: CASIRDRGQDTQYF.

The chain joins TRBV29-1 to TRBJ2-4; D may be TRBD1 or TRBD2 (6 bases each). V dropped 5 bases and J dropped 7 bases, with 12 bases sitting between them. Germline-derived CDR1 and CDR2 are SQVTM and ANQGSEA. This CDR3 spans 12 amino acids. The CDR3 bases are TGCAGCGTTAAGACGGGGGCGAACATTCAGTACTTC. Translation gives CSVKTGANIQYF. The entire variable domain, with the rest obtained from reference TRBV29-1 and TRBJ2-4, is as follows: SAVISQKPSRDICQRGTSLTIQCQVDSQVTMMFWYRQQPGQSLTLIATANQGSEATYESGFVIDKFPISRPNLTFSTLTVSNMSPEDSSIYLCSVKTGANIQYFGAGTRLSVL.